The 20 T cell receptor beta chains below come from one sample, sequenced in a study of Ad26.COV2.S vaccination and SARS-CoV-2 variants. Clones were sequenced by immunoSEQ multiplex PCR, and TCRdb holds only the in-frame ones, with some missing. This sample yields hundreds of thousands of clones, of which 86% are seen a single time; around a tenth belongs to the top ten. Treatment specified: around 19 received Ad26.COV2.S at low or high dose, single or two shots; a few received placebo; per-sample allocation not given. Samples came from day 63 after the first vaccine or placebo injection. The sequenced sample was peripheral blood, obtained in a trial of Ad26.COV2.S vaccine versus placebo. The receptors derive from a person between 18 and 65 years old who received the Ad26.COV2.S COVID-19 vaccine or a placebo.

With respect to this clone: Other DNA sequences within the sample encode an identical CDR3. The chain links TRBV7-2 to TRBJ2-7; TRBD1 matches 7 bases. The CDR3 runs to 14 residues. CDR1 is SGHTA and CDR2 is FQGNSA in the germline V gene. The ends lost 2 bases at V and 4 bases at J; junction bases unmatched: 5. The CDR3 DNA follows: TGTGCCAGCAGCTTAAGCCGGGACAGTTACGAGCAGTACTTC. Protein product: CASSLSRDSYEQYF.

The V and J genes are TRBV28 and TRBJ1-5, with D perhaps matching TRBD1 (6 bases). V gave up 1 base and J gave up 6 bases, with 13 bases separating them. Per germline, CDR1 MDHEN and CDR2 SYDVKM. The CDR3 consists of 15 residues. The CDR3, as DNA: TGTGCCAGCAGTTTATCGGGGACACAGGGTCAGCCCCAGCATTTT. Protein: CASSLSGTQGQPQHF.

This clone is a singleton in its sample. The CDR3 bases are TGTGCCAGCAGCCTGGGACTAGCGGGAGAAGAGCAGTTCTTC. Amino acids: CASSLGLAGEEQFF. The chain links TRBV3-1 (or the pseudogene TRBV3-2) to TRBJ2-1, with 14 bases aligning to TRBD2. The CDR3 runs 14 residues. Germline assignment: CDR1 LGHDT and CDR2 YNNKEL (reference sequence). The V segment lost 4 bases and the J segment 10 bases; nucleotides outside the gene matches: 3.

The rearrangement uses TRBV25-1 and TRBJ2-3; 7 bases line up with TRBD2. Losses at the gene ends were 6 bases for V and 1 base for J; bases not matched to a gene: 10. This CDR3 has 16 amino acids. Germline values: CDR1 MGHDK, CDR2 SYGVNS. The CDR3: CASSQAGTRRTDTQYF. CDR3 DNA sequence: TGTGCCAGCAGCCAAGCGGGGACTCGGCGCACAGATACGCAGTATTTT.

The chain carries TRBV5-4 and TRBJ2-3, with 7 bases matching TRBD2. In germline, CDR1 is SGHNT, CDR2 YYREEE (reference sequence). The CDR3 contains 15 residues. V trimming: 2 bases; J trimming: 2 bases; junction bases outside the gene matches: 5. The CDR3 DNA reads TGTGCCAGCAGCTTCGGGGGGTCCTACACAGATACGCAGTATTTT. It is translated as CASSFGGSYTDTQYF.

CDR3 in DNA: TGTGCCAGCAGCCTCCGACAGGAGAGCTCCTACAATGAGCAGTTCTTC. Encoded protein: CASSLRQESSYNEQFF. V gene TRBV9 combines with J gene TRBJ2-1, with D possibly matching TRBD1 (6 bases). The length of the CDR3 is 16 residues. V was cut by 4 bases and J by 0 bases, with 14 bases left in between. The germline gives CDR1 SGDLS, CDR2 YYNGEE.

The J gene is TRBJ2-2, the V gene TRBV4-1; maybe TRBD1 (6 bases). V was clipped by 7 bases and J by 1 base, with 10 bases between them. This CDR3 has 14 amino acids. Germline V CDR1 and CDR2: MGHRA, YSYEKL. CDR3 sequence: CASNPDRNTGELFF. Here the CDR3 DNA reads TGCGCCAGCAACCCGGACAGGAACACCGGGGAGCTGTTTTTT.

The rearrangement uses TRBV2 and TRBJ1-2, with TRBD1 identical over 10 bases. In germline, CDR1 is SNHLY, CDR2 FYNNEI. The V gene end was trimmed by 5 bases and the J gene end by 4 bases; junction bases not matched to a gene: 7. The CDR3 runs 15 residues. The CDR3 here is CASSLRTGGVYGYTF. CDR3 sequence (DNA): TGTGCCAGCAGTCTTAGGACAGGGGGAGTCTATGGCTACACCTTC.

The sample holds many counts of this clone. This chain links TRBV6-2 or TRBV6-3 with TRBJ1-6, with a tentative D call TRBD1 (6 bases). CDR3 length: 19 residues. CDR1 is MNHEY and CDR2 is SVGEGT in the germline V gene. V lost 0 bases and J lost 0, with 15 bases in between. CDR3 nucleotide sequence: TGTGCCAGCAGTTACTCGCGCGGCCAGGGGAACTCCTATAATTCACCCCTCCACTTT. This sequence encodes CASSYSRGQGNSYNSPLHF.

The CDR3 coding sequence is TGTGCCAGCAGCGCCCTCGGGGGTGGCATGAACACTGAAGCTTTCTTT. It yields the protein CASSALGGGMNTEAFF. V gene TRBV9 combines with J gene TRBJ1-1, with a weak D call TRBD1 (5 bases). CDR3 length equals 16 residues. CDR1 and CDR2 from the germline V gene are SGDLS and YYNGEE. Trimming shortened V by 3 bases and J by 0 bases, and 15 bases separated the two germline ends. Combining the CDR3 with reference TRBV9 and TRBJ1-1 gives the whole variable domain DSGVTQTPKHLITATGQRVTLRCSPRSGDLSVYWYQQSLDQGLQFLIQYYNGEERAKGNILERFSAQQFPDLHSELNLSSLELGDSALYFCASSALGGGMNTEAFFGQGTRLTVV.

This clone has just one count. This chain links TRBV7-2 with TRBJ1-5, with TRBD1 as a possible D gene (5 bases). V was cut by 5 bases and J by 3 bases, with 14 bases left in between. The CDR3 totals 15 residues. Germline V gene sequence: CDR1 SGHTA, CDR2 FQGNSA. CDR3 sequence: CASSQGRFHNQPQHF. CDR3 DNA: TGTGCCAGCAGCCAGGGACGTTTTCACAATCAGCCCCAGCATTTT. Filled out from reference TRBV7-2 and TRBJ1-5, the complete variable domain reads GAGVSQSPSNKVTEKGKDVELRCDPISGHTALYWYRQSLGQGLEFLIYFQGNSAPDKSGLPSDRFSAERTGGSVSTLTIQRTQQEDSAVYLCASSQGRFHNQPQHFGDGTRLSIL.

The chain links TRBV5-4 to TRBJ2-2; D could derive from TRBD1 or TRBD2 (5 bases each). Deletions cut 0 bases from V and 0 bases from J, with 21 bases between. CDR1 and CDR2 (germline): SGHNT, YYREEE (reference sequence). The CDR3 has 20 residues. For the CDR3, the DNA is TGTGCCAGCAGCTTGGAGGGTCTGGGGGTACCCACAGCGAACACCGGGGAGCTGTTTTTT. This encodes CASSLEGLGVPTANTGELFF.

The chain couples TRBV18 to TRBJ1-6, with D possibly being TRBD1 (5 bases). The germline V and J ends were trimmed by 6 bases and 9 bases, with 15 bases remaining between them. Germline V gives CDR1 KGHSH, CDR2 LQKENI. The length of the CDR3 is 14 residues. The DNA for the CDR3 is TGTGCCAGCTCCCCCGGGACGGGATCTTCACCCCTCCACTTT. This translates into CASSPGTGSSPLHF.

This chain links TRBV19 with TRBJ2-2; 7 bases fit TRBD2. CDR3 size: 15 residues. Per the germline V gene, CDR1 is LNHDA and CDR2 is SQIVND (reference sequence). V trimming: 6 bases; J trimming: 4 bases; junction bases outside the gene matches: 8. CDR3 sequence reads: CASSPREGGTGELFF. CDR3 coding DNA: TGTGCCAGTAGCCCTAGGGAGGGTGGCACCGGGGAGCTGTTTTTT. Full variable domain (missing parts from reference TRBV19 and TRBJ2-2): DGGITQSPKYLFRKEGQNVTLSCEQNLNHDAMYWYRQDPGQGLRLIYYSQIVNDFQKGDIAEGYSVSREKKESFPLTVTSAQKNPTAFYLCASSPREGGTGELFFGEGSRLTVL.

CDR3 nucleotides: TGTGCCAGCAGTGAAGATAGGGAGGGGGAGTACCAAGAGACCCAGTACTTC. As protein: CASSEDREGEYQETQYF. The gene calls are TRBV6-1 and TRBJ2-5; D is possibly TRBD2 (7 bases). The CDR3 has 17 residues. The V gene's germline CDR1 is MNHNS and CDR2 SASEGT. Trimming took off 1 base at V and 0 bases at J, with 15 bases between the two ends.

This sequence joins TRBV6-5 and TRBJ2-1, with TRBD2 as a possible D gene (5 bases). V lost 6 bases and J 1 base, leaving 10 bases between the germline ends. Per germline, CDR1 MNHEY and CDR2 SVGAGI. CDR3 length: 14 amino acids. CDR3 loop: CASSAAGSYNEQFF. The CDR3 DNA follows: TGTGCCAGCAGCGCGGCGGGTTCCTACAATGAGCAGTTCTTC.

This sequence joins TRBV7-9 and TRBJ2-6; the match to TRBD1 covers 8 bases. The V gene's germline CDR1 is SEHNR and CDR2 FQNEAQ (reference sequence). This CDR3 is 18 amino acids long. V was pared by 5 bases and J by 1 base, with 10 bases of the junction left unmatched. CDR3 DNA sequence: TGTGCCAGCAGCCCCGGACAGGGTCTTTTTTCTGGGGCCAACGTCCTGACTTTC. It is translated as CASSPGQGLFSGANVLTF.

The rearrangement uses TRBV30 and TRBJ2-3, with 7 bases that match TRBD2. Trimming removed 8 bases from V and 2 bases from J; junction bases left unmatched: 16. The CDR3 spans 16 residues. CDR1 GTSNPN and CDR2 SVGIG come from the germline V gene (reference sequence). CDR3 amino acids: CAPVTREGLFTDTQYF. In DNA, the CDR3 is TGTGCCCCCGTAACGAGGGAGGGCTTATTCACAGATACGCAGTATTTT.

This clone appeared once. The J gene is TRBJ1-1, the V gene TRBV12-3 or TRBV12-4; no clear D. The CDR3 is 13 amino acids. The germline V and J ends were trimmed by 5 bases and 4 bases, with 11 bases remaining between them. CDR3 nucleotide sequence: TGTGCCAGCAGTCCTGGATATGTCACTGAAGCTTTCTTT. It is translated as CASSPGYVTEAFF.

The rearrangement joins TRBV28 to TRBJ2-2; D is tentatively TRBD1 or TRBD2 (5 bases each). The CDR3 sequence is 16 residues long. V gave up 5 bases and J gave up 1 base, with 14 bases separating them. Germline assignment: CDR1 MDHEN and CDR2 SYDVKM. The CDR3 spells CASSGFRDLNTGELFF. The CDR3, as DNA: TGTGCCAGCAGTGGGTTCCGGGACCTGAACACCGGGGAGCTGTTTTTT.